These 9 T cell receptor beta chains share one sample of origin, sequenced in a study of cytomegalovirus exposure and HLA in healthy donors. With 60 Vbeta and 13 Jbeta primers, the PCR was carried out. The repertoire was sequenced with immunoSEQ multiplex PCR; TCRdb's copy has only in-frame clones and lacks some. The repertoire holds some 80,000 clones, with under 80% as singletons. The material sequenced was PBMCs. The source is a man between 18 and 35 years old in good health and CMV-seropositive.

V usage is TRBV10-2 and J usage is TRBJ2-5; no definite D call. The CDR3 covers 14 residues. Trimming stripped 7 bases from V and 4 bases from J, with 16 bases between. The germline gives CDR1 WSHSY, CDR2 SAAADI. The CDR3, as DNA: TGCGCCAGCACTCTCTCGGGTTGGGTAGAGACCCAGTACTTC. Translating it yields CASTLSGWVETQYF.

V gene TRBV5-1 combines with J gene TRBJ2-5; the D gene is possibly TRBD1 (5 bases). The V gene lost 0 bases and the J gene lost 1 base, with 10 bases spanning the gap. CDR1 and CDR2 (germline): SGHRS, YFSETQ. The CDR3 is 15 residues long. The CDR3 DNA reads as TGCGCCAGCAGCTTGGGCGCAGGGATCCAAGAGACCCAGTACTTC. It encodes CASSLGAGIQETQYF. Drawing the rest from reference TRBV5-1 and TRBJ2-5, the complete variable domain is KAGVTQTPRYLIKTRGQQVTLSCSPISGHRSVSWYQQTPGQGLQFLFEYFSETQRNKGNFPGRFSGRQFSNSRSEMNVSTLELGDSALYLCASSLGAGIQETQYFGPGTRLLVL.

The CDR3 region has the DNA TGCAGTGCCCTCCCCCTCCACGAGCAGTACTTC. Translation: CSALPLHEQYF. The rearrangement links TRBV20-1 to TRBJ2-7, with D hard to call. V lost 6 bases and J 5 bases, leaving 11 bases between the germline ends. The CDR3 has 11 amino acids. Germline V gives CDR1 DFQATT, CDR2 SNEGSKA (reference sequence).

This clone was recorded only once. The chain is built from TRBV6-6 and TRBJ2-7; D possibly corresponds to TRBD1 (6 bases). V was trimmed by 4 bases and J by 3 bases, leaving 16 bases between them. The CDR3 is 15 residues long. Germline CDR1 MNHNY, CDR2 SVGAGI (reference sequence). CDR3 loop: CASSFKGDGYYEQYF. The CDR3 DNA is TGTGCCAGCAGTTTCAAGGGGGACGGATACTACGAGCAGTACTTC.

V gene TRBV6-5 combines with J gene TRBJ2-2, with D perhaps matching TRBD1 (6 bases). CDR3 length: 14 residues. The V end was cut by 5 bases, the J end by 4 bases, with 11 bases between. CDR1 and CDR2 from the germline V gene are MNHEY and SVGAGI. CDR3 in DNA: TGTGCCAGCAGTCACAACAGGGTCACCGGGGAGCTGTTTTTT. It yields the protein CASSHNRVTGELFF.

The gene calls are TRBV6-5 and TRBJ1-5; 7 positions agree with TRBD1. The CDR3 loop spans 15 amino acids. Germline V gene sequence: CDR1 MNHEY, CDR2 SVGAGI. J was trimmed by 7 bases and V by 6 bases; bases with no gene match: 12. The CDR3 protein is CASRQTGLLGQPQHF. CDR3 bases: TGTGCCAGCAGACAGACAGGGTTATTAGGACAGCCCCAGCATTTT.

The rearrangement joins TRBV7-9 to TRBJ2-7; D is possibly TRBD1 (5 bases). V was clipped by 2 bases and J by 6 bases, with 8 bases between them. The CDR3 sequence is 12 residues long. The germline V gene encodes CDR1 SEHNR and CDR2 FQNEAQ (reference sequence). CDR3 bases: TGTGCCAGCAGCTTACAGGGCGGCGAGCAGTACTTC. It yields the protein CASSLQGGEQYF.

The chain uses TRBV5-4 and TRBJ2-7, with 11 bases matching TRBD2. Per germline, CDR1 SGHNT and CDR2 YYREEE (reference sequence). The V segment lost 4 bases and the J segment 6 bases; nucleotides outside the gene matches: 9. CDR3 size: 15 residues. The CDR3 is CASSPPLAGGGEQYF. CDR3 sequence (DNA): TGTGCCAGCAGCCCTCCTCTAGCGGGAGGTGGCGAGCAGTACTTC.

Only a few counts were recorded for this clone. The rearrangement uses TRBV5-8 and TRBJ2-1; 10 bases are shared with TRBD1. The CDR3 covers 15 residues. The V gene's germline CDR1 is SGHTS and CDR2 YDEGEE. V was pared by 3 bases and J by 6 bases, with 6 bases of the junction left unmatched. The CDR3, as DNA: TGTGCCAGCAGCTACCGGGACAGGGGATCCAATGAGCAGTTCTTC. It specifies CASSYRDRGSNEQFF.